Each of the 15 T cell receptor beta chains below was sequenced from the same sample in a study of cytomegalovirus exposure and HLA in healthy donors. In the PCR, 60 Vbeta and 13 Jbeta primers were used. Profiled with immunoSEQ multiplex PCR; TCRdb holds only in-frame clones, not every one. There are over 40,000 clones in the sample; roughly nine tenths occur only once, and 8% lies in the top ten. Source material: PBMCs. These receptors all stem from a woman between 40 and 55 years old in good health and CMV-seropositive.

This clone was counted only a few times. The chain recombines TRBV7-2 with TRBJ1-6, with 7 bases identical to TRBD1. Trimming at V came to 5 bases and at J to 11 bases, leaving 12 bases not matched to a gene. CDR3 length: 15 residues. Looked up from germline, CDR1 is SGHTA and CDR2 is FQGNSA. The CDR3 nucleotides are TGTGCCAGCAGCCCACAGACAGGGCTTAGGGCACCCCTCCACTTT. Translating it yields CASSPQTGLRAPLHF.

V is TRBV28 and J is TRBJ2-2; TRBD2 aligns across 9 bases. Germline lookup yields CDR1 MDHEN and CDR2 SYDVKM. This CDR3 is 16 amino acids long. The ends lost 7 bases at V and 6 bases at J; junction bases unmatched: 12. CDR3 bases: TGTGCCAGCACACCTCAGGTGGCTAGCGGGGCCGGGGAGCTGTTTTTT. Translating it yields CASTPQVASGAGELFF.

The genes are TRBV5-1 and TRBJ2-1; 7 bases map to TRBD2. This CDR3 comprises 14 residues. V shed 2 bases and J 6 bases; nucleotides not matched to a gene: 5. Germline-derived CDR1 and CDR2 are SGHRS and YFSETQ. The CDR3 region has the DNA TGCGCCAGCAGCTTCGCTAGCGGAGGCAATGAGCAGTTCTTC. It yields the protein CASSFASGGNEQFF.

This clone was observed a handful of times. The junction does not match germline at one end; this may be a read error. The V call is TRBV30, the J call TRBJ2-3; the match to TRBD2 covers 9 bases. CDR1 is GTSNPN and CDR2 is SVGIG in the germline V gene (reference sequence). The CDR3 contains 11 residues. The CDR3 nucleotides are TGTGCCTCGAGGGGCGGGGGGGCCCCCAATTTT. This sequence encodes CASRGGGAPNF.

The chain is built from TRBV18 and TRBJ1-2; D call uncertain. CDR1 and CDR2 (germline): KGHSH, LQKENI. CDR3 size: 13 residues. Trimming stripped 6 bases from V and 3 bases from J, with 11 bases between. CDR3: CASSGNRDYGYTF. CDR3 sequence (DNA): TGTGCCAGCTCCGGGAACCGGGACTATGGCTACACCTTC.

This sequence joins TRBV7-2 and TRBJ2-2; D may be TRBD2 (6 bases). The CDR3 spans 16 residues. The germline V and J ends were trimmed by 2 bases and 0 bases, with 10 bases remaining between them. Germline CDR1 SGHTA, CDR2 FQGNSA. The CDR3 loop is CASSLSAGPNTGELFF. Here the CDR3 DNA reads TGTGCCAGCAGCTTATCCGCGGGGCCGAACACCGGGGAGCTGTTTTTT. Filled out from reference TRBV7-2 and TRBJ2-2, the complete variable domain reads GAGVSQSPSNKVTEKGKDVELRCDPISGHTALYWYRQSLGQGLEFLIYFQGNSAPDKSGLPSDRFSAERTGGSVSTLTIQRTQQEDSAVYLCASSLSAGPNTGELFFGEGSRLTVL.

In its sample, this clone was seen a few times. The rearrangement joins TRBV7-6 to TRBJ2-7; TRBD1 matches at 7 bases. Losses at the gene ends were 2 bases for V and 2 bases for J; bases not matched to a gene: 15. The germline V gene encodes CDR1 SGHVS and CDR2 FNYEAQ. The CDR3 contains 18 residues. This CDR3 reads CASSLPSLKQGPAYEQYF. Written as DNA, the CDR3 is TGTGCCAGCAGCTTACCCTCCCTGAAACAGGGGCCCGCCTACGAGCAGTACTTC.

The J gene is TRBJ1-5, the V gene TRBV19; 7 bases line up with TRBD1. V lost 4 bases to trimming and J lost 4 bases; unmatched junction nucleotides: 4. The CDR3 totals 14 residues. Per the germline V gene, CDR1 is LNHDA and CDR2 is SQIVND (reference sequence). The CDR3 DNA follows: TGTGCCAGTAGTAACAAACAGGGGAATCAGCCCCAGCATTTT. It specifies CASSNKQGNQPQHF.

This clone was counted once. J is TRBJ1-5 and V is TRBV5-1, with D possibly matching TRBD1 (5 bases). Per the germline V gene, CDR1 is SGHRS and CDR2 is YFSETQ. Deletions cut 0 bases from V and 7 bases from J, with 14 bases between. This CDR3 region has 15 residues. CDR3 in DNA: TGCGCCAGCAGCTTGGAGTCGGGGGGAAGACAGCCCCAGCATTTT. It yields the protein CASSLESGGRQPQHF.

This clone was recorded only once. The V call is TRBV19, the J call TRBJ1-1; 8 nucleotides line up with TRBD1. V was pared by 5 bases and J by 3 bases, with 5 bases of the junction left unmatched. CDR1 and CDR2 from the germline V gene are LNHDA and SQIVND (reference sequence). The CDR3 has 14 residues. CDR3: CASSSRGRDTEAFF. CDR3 in DNA: TGTGCCAGTAGTTCCAGGGGGCGCGACACTGAAGCTTTCTTT.

The rearrangement joins TRBV28 to TRBJ2-5; D ambiguous. The V gene lost 7 bases and the J gene lost 2 bases, with 20 bases spanning the gap. Germline-derived CDR1 and CDR2 are MDHEN and SYDVKM. This CDR3 contains 16 residues. The CDR3 is CASIPHGPDLQETQYF. DNA for the CDR3: TGTGCCAGCATCCCCCATGGGCCCGATCTTCAAGAGACCCAGTACTTC.

The V gene is TRBV5-6, the J gene TRBJ2-2; tentative D call: TRBD1 (5 bases). This CDR3 contains 17 residues. Germline-derived CDR1 and CDR2 are SGHDT and YYEEEE. V lost 3 bases and J 1 base, leaving 16 bases between the germline ends. CDR3 sequence (DNA): TGTGCCAGCAGCTCCGGCGGTCGGACAATGAACACCGGGGAGCTGTTTTTT. This encodes CASSSGGRTMNTGELFF.

The V gene is TRBV19, the J gene TRBJ1-1; unclear D gene. V lost 8 bases to trimming and J lost 7 bases, with 8 bases between them. The CDR3 loop spans 10 amino acids. Germline CDR1 is LNHDA and CDR2 is SQIVND (reference sequence). The CDR3 nucleotides read TGTGCCAGTGCTAGTTGTGAAGCTTTCTTT. Protein sequence: CASASCEAFF.

The rearrangement joins TRBV2 to TRBJ2-7; D may be TRBD2 (5 bases). The CDR3 runs to 16 residues. Germline CDR1 and CDR2: SNHLY and FYNNEI. V lost 3 bases and J lost 0, with 15 bases in between. CDR3 sequence: CASSEYGEVLSYEQYF. CDR3 in DNA: TGTGCCAGCAGTGAGTACGGGGAAGTCCTCTCCTACGAGCAGTACTTC.

The chain's CDR3 is CASSIKGPRDNEQFF. The CDR3 coding sequence is TGTGCCAGCAGTATTAAGGGGCCTCGGGACAATGAGCAGTTCTTC. V gene TRBV27 combines with J gene TRBJ2-1, with D possibly matching TRBD1 (5 bases). Trimming pared 5 bases from V and 5 bases from J, leaving 16 bases between. CDR3 length: 15 amino acids. Germline V gene lookup returns CDR1 MNHEY and CDR2 SMNVEV (reference sequence).